A selection of T cell receptor beta chains follows, all from one sample in a study of blood T cells in healthy people across ages. Each CDR3 protein is one row after TCRdb ran MiXCR on the 5' RACE reads. The sample holds about 830,000 distinct CDR3 sequences, roughly 60% seen once. Input material: blood. All receptors derive from a man aged 25 to 40 in good health. Each CDR3 is given with its conserved first and last residue. Fields, in order: V gene, J gene, D gene, clone size, CDR3 protein, CDR3 DNA. A D gene is named only where the DNA matches it firmly. The listing skips clone size in some rows; elsewhere it reads once, few, many or a size class.

TRBV20-1,TRBJ2-3,TRBD2,NA,CSANSISGDFDTDTQYF,TGCAGTGCGAACTCGATTAGCGGGGATTTTGACACAGATACGCAGTATTTT
TRBV24-1,TRBJ1-5,NA,NA,CATSAGVSNQPQHF,TGTGCCACCAGTGCGGGCGTTAGCAATCAGCCCCAGCATTTT
TRBV7-9,TRBJ2-1,NA,NA,CASSSTSVAQFF,TGTGCCAGCAGCTCAACGAGCGTGGCGCAGTTCTTC
TRBV5-1,TRBJ2-5,NA,few,CASSPQGGYQETQYF,TGCGCCAGCAGCCCCCAGGGGGGGTACCAAGAGACCCAGTACTTC
TRBV5-1,TRBJ2-3,NA,few,CASSSTPQGTDTQYF,TGCGCCAGCAGTTCGACCCCCCAGGGCACAGATACGCAGTATTTT
TRBV7-2,TRBJ2-3,NA,few,CASSFRGGGLTDTQYF,TGTGCCAGCAGCTTCAGGGGCGGGGGACTCACGGATACGCAGTATTTT
TRBV18,TRBJ2-1,TRBD2,NA,CASSPRGDYDDEQFF,TGTGCCAGCTCACCACGTGGGGACTACGACGATGAGCAGTTCTTC
TRBV20-1,TRBJ2-3,NA,NA,CSAHIAGVADTQYF,TGCAGTGCCCATATAGCAGGGGTGGCAGATACGCAGTATTTT
TRBV7-2,TRBJ2-4,NA,NA,CASSLAQNKNIQYF,TGTGCCAGCAGCTTAGCCCAGAACAAAAACATTCAGTACTTC
TRBV29-1,TRBJ1-2,NA,few,CSVEWSAPRGGYTF,TGCAGCGTTGAGTGGTCAGCCCCGAGAGGTGGCTACACCTTC
TRBV5-1,TRBJ2-1,NA,NA,CASSLVLGGTYNEQFF,TGCGCCAGCAGCTTGGTTCTCGGGGGTACCTACAATGAGCAGTTCTTC
TRBV2,TRBJ2-3,TRBD2,NA,CASSDAGGSGDTQYF,TGTGCCAGCAGTGATGCTGGCGGGAGTGGAGATACGCAGTATTTT
TRBV10-3,TRBJ2-6,NA,NA,CAISAADLSGANVLTF,TGTGCCATCAGTGCAGCCGACCTCTCTGGGGCCAACGTCCTGACTTTC
TRBV20-1,TRBJ2-3,NA,NA,CSAPGRGNTDTQYF,TGCAGTGCCCCAGGCCGGGGGAACACAGATACGCAGTATTTT
TRBV20-1,TRBJ1-6,TRBD1,NA,CSARQTGQNYSPLHF,TGCAGTGCTAGACAGACGGGACAGAACTATTCACCCCTCCACTTT
TRBV2,TRBJ1-6,NA,NA,CASTGIKAHLFHF,TGTGCCAGCACGGGCATTAAGGCCCACCTATTCCACTTT
TRBV2,TRBJ2-3,NA,NA,CATPWGGNADTQYF,TGTGCCACCCCCTGGGGAGGAAATGCAGATACGCAGTATTTT
TRBV9,TRBJ2-5,TRBD1,NA,CAGSTGEGQETQYF,TGTGCCGGCAGCACAGGGGAAGGGCAAGAGACCCAGTACTTC
TRBV2,TRBJ2-2,TRBD2,NA,CASSLSGGPTGELFF,TGTGCCAGCAGTCTTAGCGGGGGGCCCACCGGGGAGCTGTTTTTT
TRBV3-1,TRBJ2-5,NA,many,CASSQDPRGGETQYF,TGTGCCAGCAGCCAAGATCCGAGGGGCGGGGAGACCCAGTACTTC
TRBV30,TRBJ1-3,NA,NA,CAWGSSGNTIYF,TGTGCCTGGGGGAGCTCTGGAAACACCATATATTTT
TRBV7-2,TRBJ2-1,NA,few,CASRVTLRGSRNNEQFF,TGTGCCAGCAGGGTAACGTTACGAGGGAGTCGGAACAATGAGCAGTTCTTC
TRBV6-2/TRBV6-3,TRBJ2-1,TRBD2,NA,CASSASGSHEQFF,TGTGCCAGCTCCGCTAGCGGGAGCCATGAGCAGTTCTTC
TRBV7-2,TRBJ2-2,NA,NA,CASSLARTLGELFF,TGTGCCAGCAGCTTAGCGAGGACTCTCGGGGAGCTGTTTTTT
TRBV9,TRBJ2-7,NA,NA,CASSAASATYEQYF,TGTGCCAGCAGCGCCGCTTCCGCTACCTACGAGCAGTACTTC